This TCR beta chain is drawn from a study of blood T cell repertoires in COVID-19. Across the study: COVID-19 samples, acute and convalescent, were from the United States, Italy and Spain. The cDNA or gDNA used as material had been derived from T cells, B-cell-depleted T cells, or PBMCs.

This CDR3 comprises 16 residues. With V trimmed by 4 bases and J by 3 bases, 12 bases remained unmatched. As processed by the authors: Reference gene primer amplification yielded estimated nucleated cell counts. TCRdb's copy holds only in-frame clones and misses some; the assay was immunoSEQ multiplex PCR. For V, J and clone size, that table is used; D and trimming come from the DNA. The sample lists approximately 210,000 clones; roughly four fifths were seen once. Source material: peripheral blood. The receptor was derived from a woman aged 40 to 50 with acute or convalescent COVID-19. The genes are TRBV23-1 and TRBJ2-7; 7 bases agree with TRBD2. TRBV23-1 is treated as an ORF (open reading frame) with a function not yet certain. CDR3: CASSRKGREHDYEQYF. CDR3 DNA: TGCGCCAGCAGTCGAAAAGGGCGGGAGCATGACTACGAGCAGTACTTC.